The rows below give T cell receptor beta chains drawn from one sample of a study of OX40 agonist ivuxolimab in advanced cancers. TCRdb's copy holds only in-frame clones and misses some; the assay was immunoSEQ multiplex PCR. The data hold about 88,000 clones, with approximately 85% observed a single time. Sequencing was performed on CD4+ or CD8+ T cells sorted from blood, taken in a trial of the OX40 agonist ivuxolimab. All receptors come from an adult with an advanced solid tumor such as melanoma, head and neck, liver or kidney cancer. Each CDR3 is given with its conserved first and last residue. A D gene is named only where the DNA matches it firmly. Where a row states a size, it is once, few, many or the class of an expanded clone; other rows omit it.

size,J,V,D,length,CDR3,DNA
.,TRBJ2-2,TRBV7-8,TRBD1,15,CASSAAQGASGELFF,TGTGCCAGCAGCGCCGCACAGGGGGCCTCCGGGGAGCTGTTTTTT
.,TRBJ1-4,TRBV5-1,.,14,CASRSGPTNEKLFF,TGCGCCAGCCGATCAGGCCCAACTAATGAAAAACTGTTTTTT
.,TRBJ2-7,TRBV15,TRBD2,15,CATSEGTSGSWEQYF,TGTGCCACCAGCGAAGGGACTAGCGGGAGTTGGGAGCAGTACTTC
.,TRBJ1-5,TRBV27,.,15,CASSLVPGVNQPQHF,TGTGCCAGCAGTTTAGTCCCAGGGGTCAATCAGCCCCAGCATTTT
.,TRBJ2-1,TRBV14,.,13,CASSQIYPNEQFF,TGTGCCAGCAGCCAGATCTACCCCAATGAGCAGTTCTTC
.,TRBJ2-2,TRBV7-9,TRBD1,17,CASSPILGTGNTGELFF,TGTGCCAGCAGCCCCATTCTAGGGACAGGGAACACCGGGGAGCTGTTTTTT
.,TRBJ2-3,TRBV9,TRBD2,16,CASSASLAGDLHTQYF,TGTGCCAGCAGCGCCTCACTAGCGGGAGATCTGCATACGCAGTATTTT
.,TRBJ1-4,TRBV10-3,.,13,CAIRRQDNEKLFF,TGTGCCATCAGGCGACAGGATAATGAAAAACTGTTTTTT
.,TRBJ1-1,TRBV10-1,.,13,CASSELRNTEAFF,TGCGCCAGCAGTGAGCTCCGGAACACTGAAGCTTTCTTT
once,TRBJ1-5,TRBV16,.,17,CASSQSVSGTGNQPQHF,TGTGCCAGCAGCCAATCGGTGTCGGGGACGGGCAATCAGCCCCAGCATTTT
.,TRBJ1-6,TRBV11-2,TRBD1,14,CASSLRQGGSPLHF,TGTGCCAGCAGCTTACGACAGGGCGGTTCACCCCTCCACTTT
once,TRBJ2-1,TRBV5-1,TRBD2,16,CASSLAGGVMGNEQFF,TGCGCCAGCAGCTTAGCGGGGGGAGTTATGGGGAATGAGCAGTTCTTC
.,TRBJ1-4,TRBV2,TRBD1,17,CASSEMTGGGLGEKLFF,TGTGCCAGCAGTGAAATGACAGGGGGCGGGCTAGGAGAAAAACTGTTTTTT
.,TRBJ2-7,TRBV10-3,TRBD1,13,CAISRDREYEQYF,TGTGCCATCAGCCGGGACAGGGAATACGAGCAGTACTTC
.,TRBJ2-3,TRBV5-6,TRBD2,16,CASSGTGTSGTDTQYF,TGTGCCAGCAGCGGGACCGGGACTAGCGGTACAGATACGCAGTATTTT
few,TRBJ2-3,TRBV5-1,TRBD2,16,CASSSGEAGAADTQYF,TGCGCCAGCAGCTCAGGAGAAGCGGGAGCTGCAGATACGCAGTATTTT
.,TRBJ1-1,TRBV27,TRBD1,13,CASSLPGGTEAFF,TGTGCCAGCAGTTTACCAGGGGGCACTGAAGCTTTCTTT
.,TRBJ2-6,TRBV6-5,.,14,CASRARSGANVLTF,TGTGCCAGCAGAGCCCGGAGCGGGGCCAACGTCCTGACTTTC
.,TRBJ2-1,TRBV6-5,.,15,CASIRGPLSWGEQFF,TGTGCCAGCATCCGAGGGCCCTTAAGCTGGGGTGAGCAGTTCTTC
.,TRBJ2-1,TRBV7-3,TRBD2,14,CASSLAGGGNEQFF,TGTGCCAGCAGCTTAGCGGGAGGGGGAAATGAGCAGTTCTTC
.,TRBJ2-3,TRBV19,.,16,CASSALTGPGLNTQYF,TGTGCCAGTAGTGCCTTAACAGGGCCCGGCCTCAATACGCAGTATTTT
once,TRBJ2-2,TRBV9,.,13,CASSKGNTGELFF,TGTGCCAGCAGCAAGGGAAACACCGGGGAGCTGTTTTTT
few,TRBJ1-1,TRBV4-1,TRBD1,15,CASSRQGFVRTEAFF,TGCGCCAGCAGCCGACAGGGGTTCGTTCGCACTGAAGCTTTCTTT
.,TRBJ2-2,TRBV19,.,15,CARTRGHPNTGELFF,TGTGCCAGGACTCGGGGCCACCCGAACACCGGGGAGCTGTTTTTT
.,TRBJ1-4,TRBV23-1,.,15,CASIRQDRKSEKLFF,TGCGCCAGCATCCGACAAGACAGGAAGAGTGAAAAACTGTTTTTT
once,TRBJ2-1,TRBV19,.,16,CASRKGVFGPYNEQFF,TGTGCCAGTAGAAAAGGGGTTTTCGGTCCCTACAATGAGCAGTTCTTC
.,TRBJ2-3,TRBV19,TRBD2,16,CASTLGLAGGTDTQYF,TGTGCCAGTACCTTGGGACTAGCGGGGGGCACAGATACGCAGTATTTT
.,TRBJ1-2,TRBV9,.,15,CASSVGGRQPRSYTF,TGTGCCAGCAGCGTAGGAGGTAGACAGCCAAGAAGCTACACCTTC
.,TRBJ2-1,TRBV5-1,TRBD1,13,CASSFTGGREQFF,TGCGCCAGCAGCTTCACAGGGGGCCGTGAGCAGTTCTTC
.,TRBJ1-1,TRBV28,.,16,CASSVSGGRGNTEAFF,TGTGCCAGCAGTGTATCGGGGGGACGGGGTAACACTGAAGCTTTCTTT
.,TRBJ2-3,TRBV15,TRBD2,19,CATSRLGLAGGASTDTQYF,TGTGCCACCAGCAGGCTAGGACTAGCGGGGGGCGCTAGCACAGATACGCAGTATTTT
.,TRBJ2-1,TRBV5-1,TRBD2,17,CASSYFLTSGRYGEQFF,TGCGCCAGCAGCTACTTTTTGACTAGCGGGAGATATGGTGAGCAGTTCTTC
once,TRBJ1-2,TRBV28,TRBD1,16,CASSFLGTGRDYGYTF,TGTGCCAGCAGTTTTCTCGGGACAGGGAGGGACTATGGCTACACCTTC
.,TRBJ1-5,TRBV30,TRBD1,15,CAWSVQGGGNQPQHF,TGTGCCTGGAGTGTACAGGGGGGGGGCAATCAGCCCCAGCATTTT
.,TRBJ1-3,TRBV5-4,TRBD1,15,CASSPGTVSGNTIYF,TGTGCCAGCAGCCCGGGGACAGTCTCTGGAAACACCATATATTTT
.,TRBJ2-7,TRBV4-3,.,15,CASSQGVVAVVEQYF,TGCGCCAGCAGCCAAGGGGTGGTTGCGGTTGTCGAGCAGTACTTC
.,TRBJ1-2,TRBV2,.,13,CDPQGGMRPGYTF,TGTGATCCCCAGGGTGGGATGAGGCCGGGCTACACCTTC
.,TRBJ2-1,TRBV30,.,15,CAWTSLGEHNNEQFF,TGTGCCTGGACGAGCTTAGGGGAGCATAACAATGAGCAGTTCTTC
.,TRBJ2-7,TRBV5-4,TRBD2,16,CASSPGGTSGTYEQYF,TGTGCCAGCAGCCCGGGGGGGACTAGCGGAACCTACGAGCAGTACTTC
.,TRBJ1-2,TRBV20-1,.,10,CSERGNGYTF,TGCAGTGAACGGGGGAATGGCTACACCTTC
few,TRBJ1-5,TRBV4-1,.,15,CASSEVVRENQPQHF,TGCGCCAGCAGTGAGGTCGTCCGGGAGAATCAGCCCCAGCATTTT
few,TRBJ1-4,TRBV28,TRBD1,15,CASSLPQGGSEKLFF,TGTGCCAGCAGTCTTCCACAGGGGGGATCGGAAAAACTGTTTTTT
once,TRBJ2-3,TRBV5-1,.,14,CASKVGGPTDTQYF,TGCGCCAGCAAGGTGGGGGGTCCCACAGATACGCAGTATTTT
.,TRBJ2-3,TRBV7-3,TRBD2,15,CASSRAGASTDTQYF,TGTGCCAGCAGCCGAGCGGGAGCTAGCACAGATACGCAGTATTTT
.,TRBJ2-3,TRBV9,TRBD2,17,CASSVANRGGSTDTQYF,TGTGCCAGCAGCGTAGCAAACCGGGGGGGGAGCACAGATACGCAGTATTTT